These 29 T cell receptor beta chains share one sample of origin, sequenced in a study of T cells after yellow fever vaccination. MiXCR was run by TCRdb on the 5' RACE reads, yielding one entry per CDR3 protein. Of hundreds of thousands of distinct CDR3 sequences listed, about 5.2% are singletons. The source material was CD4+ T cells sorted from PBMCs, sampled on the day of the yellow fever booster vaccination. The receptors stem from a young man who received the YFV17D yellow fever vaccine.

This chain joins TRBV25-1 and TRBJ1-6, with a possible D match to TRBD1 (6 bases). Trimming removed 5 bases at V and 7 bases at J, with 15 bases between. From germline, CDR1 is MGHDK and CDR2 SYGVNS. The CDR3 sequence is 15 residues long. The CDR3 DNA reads TGTGCCAGCAGTATGCGACAGGTATCCAATTCACCCCTCCACTTT. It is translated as CASSMRQVSNSPLHF.

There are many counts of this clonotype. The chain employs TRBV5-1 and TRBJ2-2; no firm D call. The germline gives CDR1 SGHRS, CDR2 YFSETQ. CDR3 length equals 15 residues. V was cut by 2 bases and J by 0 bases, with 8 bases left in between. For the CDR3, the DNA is TGCGCCAGCAGCTTACTCTCCGCGAACACCGGGGAGCTGTTTTTT. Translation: CASSLLSANTGELFF.

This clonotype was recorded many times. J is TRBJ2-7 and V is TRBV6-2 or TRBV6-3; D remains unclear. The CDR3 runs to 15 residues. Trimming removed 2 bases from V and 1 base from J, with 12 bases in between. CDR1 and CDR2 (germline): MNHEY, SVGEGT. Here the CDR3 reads CASSYPALGSYEQYV. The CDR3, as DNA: TGTGCCAGCAGTTACCCAGCGCTTGGGTCCTACGAGCAGTACGTC.

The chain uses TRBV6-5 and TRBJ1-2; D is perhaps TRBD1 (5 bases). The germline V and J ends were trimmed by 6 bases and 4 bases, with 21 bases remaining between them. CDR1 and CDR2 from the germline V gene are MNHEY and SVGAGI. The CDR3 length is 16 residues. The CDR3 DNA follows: TGTGCCAGCAGCCTCCGGGACCCAACCCTTCTCTATGGCTACACCTTC. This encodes CASSLRDPTLLYGYTF.

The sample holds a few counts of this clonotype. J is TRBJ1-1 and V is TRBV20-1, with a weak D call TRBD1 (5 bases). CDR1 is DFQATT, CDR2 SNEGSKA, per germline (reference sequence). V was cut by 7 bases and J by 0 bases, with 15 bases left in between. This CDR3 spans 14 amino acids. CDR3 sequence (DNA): TGCAGTGGCCTCGACAGCAGAATGAACACTGAAGCTTTCTTT. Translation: CSGLDSRMNTEAFF.

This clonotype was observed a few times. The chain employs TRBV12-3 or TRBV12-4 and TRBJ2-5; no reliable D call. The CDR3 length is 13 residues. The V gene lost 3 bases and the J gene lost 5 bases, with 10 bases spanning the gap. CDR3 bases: TGTGCCAGCAGTTTCTCGGAAGGGGAGACCCAGTACTTC. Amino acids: CASSFSEGETQYF.

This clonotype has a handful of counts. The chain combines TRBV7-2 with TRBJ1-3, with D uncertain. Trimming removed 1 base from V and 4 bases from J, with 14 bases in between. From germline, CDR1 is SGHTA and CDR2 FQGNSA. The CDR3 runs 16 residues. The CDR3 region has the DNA TGTGCCAGCAGCTTAGGGGCCCCCACCTTAGGAAACACCATATATTTT. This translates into CASSLGAPTLGNTIYF.

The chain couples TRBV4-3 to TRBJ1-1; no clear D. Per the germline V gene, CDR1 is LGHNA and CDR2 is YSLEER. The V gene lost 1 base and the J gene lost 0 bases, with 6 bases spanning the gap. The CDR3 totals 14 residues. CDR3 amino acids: CASSQASVNTEAFF. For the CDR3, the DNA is TGCGCCAGCAGCCAAGCGTCAGTGAACACTGAAGCTTTCTTT.

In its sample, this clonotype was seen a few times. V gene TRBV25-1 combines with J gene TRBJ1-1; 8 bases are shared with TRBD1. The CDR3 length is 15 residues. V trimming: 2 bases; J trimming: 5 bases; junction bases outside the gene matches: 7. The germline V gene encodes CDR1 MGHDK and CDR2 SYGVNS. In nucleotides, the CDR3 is TGTGCCAGCAGTGAACCCAACAGGGGGGATACTGAAGCTTTCTTT. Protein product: CASSEPNRGDTEAFF.

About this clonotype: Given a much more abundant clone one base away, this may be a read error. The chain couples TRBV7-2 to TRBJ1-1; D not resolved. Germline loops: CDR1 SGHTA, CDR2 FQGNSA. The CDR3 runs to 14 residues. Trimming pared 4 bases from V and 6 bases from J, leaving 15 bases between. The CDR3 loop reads CASSSGFMYSEAFF. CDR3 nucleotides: TGTGCCAGCAGCTCAGGTTTCATGTACTCTGAAGCTTTCTTT.

In DNA, the CDR3 is TGTGCCAGCAGTCTCATTGTGGGAGGTCAGTACTTC. Translated: CASSLIVGGQYF. V and J are TRBV12-3 or TRBV12-4 and TRBJ2-7, with D possibly TRBD2 on 6 matching bases. The ends were cut back, 5 bases at V and 10 bases at J, with 15 bases in the middle. The CDR3 contains 12 residues.

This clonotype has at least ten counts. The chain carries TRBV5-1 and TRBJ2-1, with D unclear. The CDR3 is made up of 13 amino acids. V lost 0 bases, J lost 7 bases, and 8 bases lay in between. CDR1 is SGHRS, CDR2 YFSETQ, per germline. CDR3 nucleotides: TGCGCCAGCAGCTTGGGAGAAGTTAATGAGCAGTTCTTC. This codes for CASSLGEVNEQFF.

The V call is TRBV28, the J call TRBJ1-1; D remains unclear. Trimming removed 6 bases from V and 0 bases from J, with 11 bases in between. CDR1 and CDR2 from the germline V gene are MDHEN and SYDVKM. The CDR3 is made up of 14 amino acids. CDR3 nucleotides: TGTGCCAGCAGAAGCGGCGCGGTGAACACTGAAGCTTTCTTT. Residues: CASRSGAVNTEAFF. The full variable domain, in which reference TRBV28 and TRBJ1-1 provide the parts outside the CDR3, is DVKVTQSSRYLVKRTGEKVFLECVQDMDHENMFWYRQDPGLGLRLIYFSYDVKMKEKGDIPEGYSVSREKKERFSLILESASTNQTSMYLCASRSGAVNTEAFFGQGTRLTVV.

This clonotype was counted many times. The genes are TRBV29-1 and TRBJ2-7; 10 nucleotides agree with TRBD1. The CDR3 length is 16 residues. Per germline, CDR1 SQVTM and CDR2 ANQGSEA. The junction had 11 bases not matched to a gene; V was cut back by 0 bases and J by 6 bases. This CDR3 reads CSVEDSTGTGAGEQYF. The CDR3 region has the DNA TGCAGCGTTGAAGATTCAACCGGGACAGGGGCTGGCGAGCAGTACTTC.

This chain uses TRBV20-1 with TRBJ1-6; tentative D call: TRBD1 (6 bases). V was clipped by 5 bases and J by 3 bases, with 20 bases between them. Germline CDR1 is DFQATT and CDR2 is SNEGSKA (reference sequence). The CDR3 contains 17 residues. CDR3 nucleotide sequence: TGCAGTGCTGGACAGTCCCGAGGGACTGACTATAATTCACCCCTCCACTTT. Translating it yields CSAGQSRGTDYNSPLHF.

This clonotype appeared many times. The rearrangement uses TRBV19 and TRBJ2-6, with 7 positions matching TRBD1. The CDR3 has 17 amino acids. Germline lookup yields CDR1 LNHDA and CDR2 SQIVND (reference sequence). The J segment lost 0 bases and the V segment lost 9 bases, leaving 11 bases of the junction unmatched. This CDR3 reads CASALDRKSSGANVLTF. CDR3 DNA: TGTGCCAGCGCTCTGGACAGGAAAAGCTCTGGGGCCAACGTCCTGACTTTC.

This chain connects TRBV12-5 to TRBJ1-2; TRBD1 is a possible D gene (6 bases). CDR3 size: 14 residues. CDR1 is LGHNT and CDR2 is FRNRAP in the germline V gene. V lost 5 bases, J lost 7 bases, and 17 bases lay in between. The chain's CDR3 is CASGPGRGAGGYTF. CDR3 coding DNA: TGTGCTAGTGGTCCGGGCCGGGGGGCGGGTGGCTACACCTTC.

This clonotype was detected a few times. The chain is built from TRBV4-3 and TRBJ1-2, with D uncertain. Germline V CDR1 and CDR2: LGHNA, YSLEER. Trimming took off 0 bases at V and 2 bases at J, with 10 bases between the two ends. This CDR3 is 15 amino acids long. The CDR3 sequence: CASSQDTRRNYGYTF. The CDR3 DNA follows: TGCGCCAGCAGCCAAGATACCAGAAGGAACTATGGCTACACCTTC.

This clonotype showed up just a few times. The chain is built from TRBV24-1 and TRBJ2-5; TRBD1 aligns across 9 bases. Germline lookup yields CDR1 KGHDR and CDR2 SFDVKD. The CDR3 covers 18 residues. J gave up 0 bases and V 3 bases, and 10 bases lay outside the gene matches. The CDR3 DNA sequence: TGTGCCACCAGTGATGGGGGACAGGGCTTCGGACACCAAGAGACCCAGTACTTC. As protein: CATSDGGQGFGHQETQYF.

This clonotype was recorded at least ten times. The CDR3, as DNA: TGCGCCAGCAGCCTAGCCGGGACAGGTGATGAAAAACTGTTTTTT. Translated, it gives CASSLAGTGDEKLFF. The J gene is TRBJ1-4, the V gene TRBV5-1, with TRBD1 matching over 8 bases. CDR3 length equals 15 residues. V gave up 4 bases and J gave up 6 bases; unmatched junction bases: 8. CDR1 and CDR2 from the germline V gene are SGHRS and YFSETQ.

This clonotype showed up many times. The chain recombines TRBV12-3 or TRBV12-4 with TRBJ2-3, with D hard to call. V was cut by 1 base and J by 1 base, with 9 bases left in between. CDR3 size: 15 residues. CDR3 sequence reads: CASSLDSQGTDTQYF. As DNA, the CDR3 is TGTGCCAGCAGTTTAGATAGCCAGGGCACAGATACGCAGTATTTT.

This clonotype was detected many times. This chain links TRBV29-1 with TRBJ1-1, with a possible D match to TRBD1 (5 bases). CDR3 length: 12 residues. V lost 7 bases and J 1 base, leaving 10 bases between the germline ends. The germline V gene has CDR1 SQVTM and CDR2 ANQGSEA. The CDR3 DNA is TGCAGCGGGGGACGGCAGAACACTGAAGCTTTCTTT. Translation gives CSGGRQNTEAFF. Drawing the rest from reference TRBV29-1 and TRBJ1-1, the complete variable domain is SAVISQKPSRDICQRGTSLTIQCQVDSQVTMMFWYRQQPGQSLTLIATANQGSEATYESGFVIDKFPISRPNLTFSTLTVSNMSPEDSSIYLCSGGRQNTEAFFGQGTRLTVV.

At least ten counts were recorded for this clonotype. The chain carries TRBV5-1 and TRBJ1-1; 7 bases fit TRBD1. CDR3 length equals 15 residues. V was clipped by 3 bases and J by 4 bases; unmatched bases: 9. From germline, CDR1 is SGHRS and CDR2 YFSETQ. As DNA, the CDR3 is TGCGCCAGCAGCTGGGAGGAGGGGGCTATCACTGAAGCTTTCTTT. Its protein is CASSWEEGAITEAFF.

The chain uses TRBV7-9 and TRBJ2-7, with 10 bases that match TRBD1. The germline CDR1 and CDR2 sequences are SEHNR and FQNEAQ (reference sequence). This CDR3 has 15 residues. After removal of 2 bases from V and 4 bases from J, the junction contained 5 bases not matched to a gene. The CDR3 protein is CASSLSPGQGYEQYF. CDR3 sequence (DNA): TGTGCCAGCAGCTTATCCCCGGGACAGGGGTACGAGCAGTACTTC.

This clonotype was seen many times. The CDR3 nucleotides read TGTGCCAGCAGCTTAGACGCTAGCGGGGGGACAGATACGCAGTATTTT. Protein: CASSLDASGGTDTQYF. The V call is TRBV7-6, the J call TRBJ2-3, with 11 nucleotides matching TRBD2. Germline CDR1 SGHVS, CDR2 FNYEAQ. This CDR3 is built from 16 residues. V lost 1 base to trimming and J lost 3 bases; unmatched junction nucleotides: 3. Variable domain in full (rest from reference TRBV7-6 and TRBJ2-3): GAGVSQSPRYKVTKRGQDVALRCDPISGHVSLYWYRQALGQGPEFLTYFNYEAQQDKSGLPNDRFSAERPEGSISTLTIQRTEQRDSAMYRCASSLDASGGTDTQYFGPGTRLTVL.

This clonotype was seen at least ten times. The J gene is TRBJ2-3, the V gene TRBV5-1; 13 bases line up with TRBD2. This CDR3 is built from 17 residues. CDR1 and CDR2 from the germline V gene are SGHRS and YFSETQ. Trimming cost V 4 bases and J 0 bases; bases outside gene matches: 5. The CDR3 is CASSLSLAGGSTDTQYF. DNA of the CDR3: TGCGCCAGCAGCCTATCACTAGCGGGGGGGAGCACAGATACGCAGTATTTT.

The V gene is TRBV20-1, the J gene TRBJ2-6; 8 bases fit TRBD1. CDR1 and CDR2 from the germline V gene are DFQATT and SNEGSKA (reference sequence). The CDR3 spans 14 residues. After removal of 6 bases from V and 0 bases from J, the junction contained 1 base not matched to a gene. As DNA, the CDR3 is TGCAGTGCCGACAGGGGCTCTGGGGCCAACGTCCTGACTTTC. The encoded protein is CSADRGSGANVLTF.

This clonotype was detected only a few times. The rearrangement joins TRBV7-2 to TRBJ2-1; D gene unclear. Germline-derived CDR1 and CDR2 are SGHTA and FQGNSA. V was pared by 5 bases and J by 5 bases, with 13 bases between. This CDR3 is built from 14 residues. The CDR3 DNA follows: TGTGCCAGCAGCACTAATGGGCCACACAATGAGCAGTTCTTC. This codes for CASSTNGPHNEQFF.

The CDR3 DNA reads as TGTGCCAGCAGACCCACAGGGGGCCTCCGTGAAAAACTGTTTTTT. Encoded protein: CASRPTGGLREKLFF. The chain employs TRBV12-3 or TRBV12-4 and TRBJ1-4; 9 nucleotides match TRBD1. Unmatched junction bases numbered 9, after V lost 6 bases and J lost 7 bases. The CDR3 sequence is 15 residues long.